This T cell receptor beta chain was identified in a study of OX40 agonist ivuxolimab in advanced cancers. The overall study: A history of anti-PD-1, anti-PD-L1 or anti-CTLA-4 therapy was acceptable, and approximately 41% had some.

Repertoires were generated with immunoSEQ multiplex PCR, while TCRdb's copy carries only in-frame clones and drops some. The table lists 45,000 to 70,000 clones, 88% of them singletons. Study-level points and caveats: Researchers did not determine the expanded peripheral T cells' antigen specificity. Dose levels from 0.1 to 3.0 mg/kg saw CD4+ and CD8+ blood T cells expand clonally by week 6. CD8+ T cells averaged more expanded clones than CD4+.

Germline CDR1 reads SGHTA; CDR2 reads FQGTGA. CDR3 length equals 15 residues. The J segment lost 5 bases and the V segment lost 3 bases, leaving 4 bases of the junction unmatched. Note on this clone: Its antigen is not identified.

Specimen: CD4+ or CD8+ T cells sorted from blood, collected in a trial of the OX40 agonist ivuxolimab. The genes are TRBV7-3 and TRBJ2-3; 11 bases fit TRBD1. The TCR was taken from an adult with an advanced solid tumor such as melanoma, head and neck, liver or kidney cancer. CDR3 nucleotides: TGTGCCAGCAGCTTGGGGACAGGGGGTGGAGATACGCAGTATTTT. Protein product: CASSLGTGGGDTQYF. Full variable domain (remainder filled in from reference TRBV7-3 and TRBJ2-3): GAGVSQTPSNKVTEKGKYVELRCDPISGHTALYWYRQSLGQGPEFLIYFQGTGAADDSGLPNDRFFAVRPEGSVSTLKIQRTERGDSAVYLCASSLGTGGGDTQYFGPGTRLTVL.